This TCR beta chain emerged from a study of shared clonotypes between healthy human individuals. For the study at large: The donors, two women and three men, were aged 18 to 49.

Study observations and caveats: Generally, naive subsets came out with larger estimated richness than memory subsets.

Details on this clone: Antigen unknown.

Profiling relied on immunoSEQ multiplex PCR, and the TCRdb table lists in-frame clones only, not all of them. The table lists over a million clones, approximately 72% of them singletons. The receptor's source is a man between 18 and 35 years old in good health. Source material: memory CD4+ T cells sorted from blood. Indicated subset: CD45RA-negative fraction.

CDR3 loop: CASSEAPGSYEQYF. CDR3 sequence (DNA): TGTGCCAGCAGTGAAGCGCCAGGGTCCTACGAGCAGTACTTC. The rearrangement links TRBV6-1 to TRBJ2-7; D perhaps matches TRBD1 (5 bases). Deletions cut 0 bases from V and 1 base from J, with 7 bases between. The CDR3 totals 14 residues. Germline assignment: CDR1 MNHNS and CDR2 SASEGT.